The following is a T cell receptor (beta chain) sequence with its context. Germline CDR1 reads LNHDA; CDR2 reads SQIVND (reference sequence). The CDR3 runs 15 residues. Deletions cut 4 bases from V and 2 bases from J, with 12 bases between. This entry belongs to a study of blood T cell repertoires in COVID-19. TCRdb's copy holds only in-frame clones and misses some; the assay was immunoSEQ multiplex PCR. The table records fewer than 100,000 clones, around three quarters of them present only once. The chain links TRBV19 to TRBJ1-5; the D is unclear. The sample taken for sequencing was peripheral blood. The source of this sequence is a woman in her 70s with acute or convalescent COVID-19. CDR3 sequence (DNA): TGTGCCAGTAGTAGTATTGATCAGGGCAATCAGCCCCAGCATTTT. Amino acid sequence: CASSSIDQGNQPQHF.